These T cell receptor beta chains were read from a single sample in a study of cytomegalovirus exposure and HLA in healthy donors. Profiled with immunoSEQ multiplex PCR; TCRdb holds only in-frame clones, not every one. The sample lists around 62,000 clones, more than 60% occurring once. Source material: PBMCs. All receptors come from a male donor in good health and CMV-seropositive. CDR3s include the opening cysteine and the closing phenylalanine or tryptophan. D genes are given only for firm matches. Part of the rows lack a size; the others show once, few, many or a class for expanded clones.

cdr3_nt cdr3_aa clone_size d_call j_call v_call
TGTGCCAGCGTCATCGGGACAGGGTATGAAAAACTGTTTTTT CASVIGTGYEKLFF - TRBD1 TRBJ1-4 TRBV2
TGTGCCAGCTCAGCTTACAAGAACACCGGGGAGCTGTTTTTT CASSAYKNTGELFF - - TRBJ2-2 TRBV18
TGTGCCAGCAGCCCACGGGGAAGATCAGAATTACACTATGGCTACACCTTC CASSPRGRSELHYGYTF - - TRBJ1-2 TRBV9
TGTGCCAGCTCACCTCCGGGACAGGGGAACTATGGCTACACCTTC CASSPPGQGNYGYTF - TRBD1 TRBJ1-2 TRBV18
TGTGCCAGCAGCTTGGGTCCGGGACTAGCAAAAGAGACCCAGTACTTC CASSLGPGLAKETQYF - TRBD2 TRBJ2-5 TRBV5-6
TGCGCCAGCAGCTTGGACAGACTACTCTCTGGGGCCAACGTCCTGACTTTC CASSLDRLLSGANVLTF few - TRBJ2-6 TRBV5-1
TGTGCCAGCAGCTTGGGGAGGGATCAGCCCCAGCATTTT CASSLGRDQPQHF - - TRBJ1-5 TRBV5-4
TGTGCCAGCGCTGGGCAGTCCCTAATCACTTACGAGCAGTACTTC CASAGQSLITYEQYF few - TRBJ2-7 TRBV7-9
TGTGCCAGCAGCCAAGGCGTGTTGGGAGACGAGCAGTACTTC CASSQGVLGDEQYF - - TRBJ2-7 TRBV14
TGTGCCATCAGTGAGTCCACAGTTAGCAATCAGCCCCAGCATTTT CAISESTVSNQPQHF - - TRBJ1-5 TRBV10-3
TGTGCCAGCAACCCAGGCCCCCTAGCGGAGATCACAGATACGCAGTATTTT CASNPGPLAEITDTQYF - TRBD2 TRBJ2-3 TRBV9